This T cell receptor (beta chain) was found in a study of glioma-infiltrating T cells after dendritic cell vaccination. Sequencing was performed with immunoSEQ multiplex PCR; in TCRdb, only in-frame clones are kept and a portion is missing. This table has fewer than 100,000 clones, 80% to 90% appearing once. Blood PBMC samples: pre-vaccination, two weeks post third vaccination, and at tumor progression. CDR3 size: 14 residues. Germline-derived CDR1 and CDR2 are MNHNS and SASEGT. V trimming: 3 bases; J trimming: 6 bases; junction bases outside the gene matches: 5. This clone appeared a single time. This receptor was obtained from a human donor with glioblastoma. This sample comprised blood, obtained before dendritic cell vaccination. The chain carries TRBV6-1 and TRBJ2-5, with TRBD1 matching over 9 bases. CDR3 nucleotide sequence: TGTGCCAGCAGTGATGGACAGGGGAGACAGACCCAGTACTTC. This encodes CASSDGQGRQTQYF.